This T cell receptor beta chain was profiled in a study of cytomegalovirus exposure and HLA in healthy donors. Study-level background: Findings of an earlier analysis included roughly 120 million unique TCR beta sequences from roughly 190 million T cells.

This CDR3 has 15 residues. V was cut by 5 bases and J by 4 bases, with 15 bases left in between. CDR1 is MNHEY and CDR2 is SMNVEV in the germline V gene (reference sequence). Study-wide points: Association of a missense DCLRE1C variant with TCR beta V- and J-gene trimming was reported in a later analysis. While the bulk of TCR sequences proved rare, some public TCRs turned up in many donors. Another analysis was done later, and it associated 15,000 to 20,000 TCR beta sequences with HLA alleles at 0.05 false discovery rate.

Comments on this clone: Its antigen is unknown.

The PCR made use of 60 Vbeta and 13 Jbeta primers. Method: immunoSEQ multiplex PCR; TCRdb's copy keeps in-frame clones and lacks some. The sample has a few hundred thousand clones; 75% to 80% are singletons. This receptor was identified in a man younger than 30 in good health and CMV-seronegative. The sample taken for sequencing was PBMCs. The chain carries TRBV27 and TRBJ1-3; a weak D match, TRBD1 (6 bases). The CDR3 loop reads CASSELQGFGNTIYF. For the CDR3, the DNA is TGTGCCAGCAGTGAGCTTCAGGGGTTCGGAAACACCATATATTTT.